Below, one TCR beta chain is given with its context. The data are from a study of T cell responses to AZD1222 COVID-19 vaccine. This CDR3 has 17 residues. Trimming cost V 0 bases and J 0 bases, with 13 bases left between them. Per germline, CDR1 KGHSH and CDR2 LQKENI. Data came from immunoSEQ multiplex PCR; TCRdb stores just in-frame clones and leaves some out. The data show roughly 65,000 clones, with about three quarters seen just once and around 10% held by the top ten. The receptor's source is an adult in good health. The specimen comprised peripheral blood, sampled on day 0 of AZD1222 vaccination. The chain employs TRBV18 and TRBJ2-3; D may be TRBD2 (6 bases). DNA of the CDR3: TGTGCCAGCTCACCACCCGCGTATCGGGGGAGCACAGATACGCAGTATTTT. Residues: CASSPPAYRGSTDTQYF.